The rows below give T cell receptor beta chains drawn from one sample of a study of neoadjuvant nivolumab and ipilimumab in lung cancer. Clones were read by immunoSEQ multiplex PCR, and TCRdb kept only the in-frame ones, dropping some. Among 19,000 or so clones listed, around 77% were seen once. Material: tumor tissue, obtained after neoadjuvant nivolumab, alone or with ipilimumab, at or shortly before surgery. These receptors came from an adult with non-small cell lung cancer. CDR3s include the opening cysteine and the closing phenylalanine or tryptophan. The D gene is left open where the match is weak. The size entry is marked missing in some rows and otherwise reads once, few, many or a size class.

D gene,J gene,clone size,V gene,CDR3 length,CDR3 protein,CDR3 DNA
TRBD1,TRBJ2-1,.,TRBV7-9,15,CASSVAGGIYNEQFF,TGTGCCAGCAGCGTGGCAGGGGGCATCTACAATGAGCAGTTCTTC
TRBD1,TRBJ1-1,.,TRBV7-9,16,CASSLGGQGAVTEAFF,TGTGCCAGCAGCTTAGGGGGACAGGGGGCGGTCACTGAAGCTTTCTTT
.,TRBJ2-7,.,TRBV5-1,14,CASSSSGVVYEQYF,TGCGCCAGCAGCTCTTCAGGGGTCGTCTACGAGCAGTACTTC
TRBD2,TRBJ2-1,.,TRBV5-1,16,CASSLVGTSGHNEQFF,TGCGCCAGCAGCTTGGTTGGGACTAGCGGCCACAATGAGCAGTTCTTC
TRBD1,TRBJ1-5,.,TRBV5-8,15,CASSAGQGGNQPQHF,TGTGCCAGCAGCGCGGGACAGGGAGGAAATCAGCCCCAGCATTTT
.,TRBJ2-1,.,TRBV27,12,CASSITGNEQFF,TGTGCCAGCAGTATTACAGGGAACGAGCAGTTCTTC
TRBD1,TRBJ2-7,.,TRBV27,14,CASSPWDRAYEQYF,TGTGCCAGCTCTCCTTGGGACAGGGCTTACGAGCAGTACTTC
.,TRBJ1-5,once,TRBV29-1,13,CSVDLGGNQPQHF,TGCAGCGTTGACCTAGGGGGCAATCAGCCCCAGCATTTT
TRBD1,TRBJ1-1,.,TRBV2,13,CASTGQVNTEAFF,TGTGCCAGCACGGGACAGGTCAACACTGAAGCTTTCTTT
TRBD2,TRBJ2-5,.,TRBV9,15,CASSVGTSAQETQYF,TGTGCCAGCAGCGTGGGGACTAGCGCTCAAGAGACCCAGTACTTC
TRBD1,TRBJ1-1,.,TRBV7-9,12,CASSLVQGAAFF,TGTGCCAGCAGCTTGGTCCAGGGGGCGGCTTTCTTT
.,TRBJ2-6,.,TRBV7-2,21,CASSLALLFHSVGAGANVLTF,TGTGCCAGCAGCTTAGCGCTGCTATTCCACAGCGTAGGGGCTGGGGCCAACGTCCTGACTTTC
.,TRBJ1-5,.,TRBV30,14,CAWRGPGYNQPQHF,TGTGCCTGGAGGGGGCCTGGTTACAATCAGCCCCAGCATTTT
.,TRBJ1-3,.,TRBV11-2,15,CASSLGGRSGNTIYF,TGTGCCAGCAGCTTAGGGGGGCGGTCTGGAAACACCATATATTTT
.,TRBJ2-3,once,TRBV6-5,13,CASSYRMADTQYF,TGTGCCAGCAGTTACAGGATGGCAGATACGCAGTATTTT
.,TRBJ2-5,.,TRBV7-6,17,CASSLVPYEGRLETQYF,TGTGCCAGCAGCTTAGTCCCGTACGAGGGGCGACTAGAGACCCAGTACTTC
.,TRBJ1-2,.,TRBV29-1,15,CSVDGGPRRDYGYTF,TGCAGCGTTGATGGGGGGCCGAGGCGGGACTATGGCTACACCTTC
.,TRBJ2-5,.,TRBV29-1,13,CSVAGTPKETQYF,TGCAGCGTCGCCGGGACACCCAAAGAGACCCAGTACTTC
.,TRBJ2-3,.,TRBV7-2,14,CASSSPTAIDTQYF,TGTGCCAGCAGCTCACCGACCGCTATAGATACGCAGTATTTT
TRBD1,TRBJ1-2,.,TRBV7-9,16,CASSLGGRQGPGGYTF,TGTGCCAGCAGCTTAGGTGGTCGACAGGGGCCGGGTGGCTACACCTTC
.,TRBJ2-3,.,TRBV18,14,CASSPPTSRDTQYF,TGTGCCAGCTCACCACCTACTAGCAGAGATACGCAGTATTTT